These 13 T cell receptor beta chains were sequenced from one sample in a study of tumor-infiltrating lymphocytes in localized non-small cell lung cancer. Sequencing used immunoSEQ multiplex PCR; TCRdb keeps in-frame clones, though not all of them. The sample includes about 13,000 clones, approximately 72% seen only once; the top ten take over 8%. The specimen was uninvolved lung tissue not adjacent to the tumor. All receptors derive from a human donor with non-small cell lung cancer.

This clone has only one observation. The V and J genes are TRBV6-5 and TRBJ1-2; D not resolved. CDR3 size: 12 residues. The V and J ends lost 4 bases and 8 bases respectively, with 11 bases between them. Germline V lookup: CDR1 MNHEY, CDR2 SVGAGI. DNA of the CDR3: TGTGCCAGCAGTTCCTCTGGGTGGGGCTACACCTTC. Translated: CASSSSGWGYTF.

V is TRBV6-5 and J is TRBJ2-5; TRBD1 agrees at 7 bases. The ends lost 4 bases at V and 4 bases at J; junction bases unmatched: 6. Germline V gene sequence: CDR1 MNHEY, CDR2 SVGAGI. The CDR3 is 14 residues long. CDR3 nucleotides: TGTGCCAGCAGTTCCCCCCGACAGGGAGAGACCCAGTACTTC. Translating it yields CASSSPRQGETQYF.

This clone was detected a few times. The chain is built from TRBV5-4 and TRBJ1-1; 7 nucleotides agree with TRBD1. CDR3 length: 14 amino acids. After removal of 1 base from V and 5 bases from J, the junction contained 5 bases not matched to a gene. Germline V gives CDR1 SGHNT, CDR2 YYREEE (reference sequence). The CDR3 loop reads CASSLRQGGTEAFF. The CDR3 DNA sequence: TGTGCCAGCAGCTTGCGACAGGGAGGAACTGAAGCTTTCTTT.

The genes are TRBV5-1 and TRBJ2-5; D may correspond to TRBD1 or TRBD2 (6 bases each). V gave up 3 bases and J gave up 5 bases, with 14 bases separating them. Germline V CDR1 and CDR2: SGHRS, YFSETQ. The CDR3 is 14 amino acids. The CDR3 is CASSWGANAETQYF. In DNA form, the CDR3 reads TGCGCCAGCAGCTGGGGGGCTAATGCCGAGACCCAGTACTTC.

The chain uses TRBV7-2 and TRBJ1-2; 9 bases line up with TRBD1. Germline lookup yields CDR1 SGHTA and CDR2 FQGNSA. This CDR3 region has 13 residues. After removal of 4 bases from V and 8 bases from J, the junction contained 5 bases not matched to a gene. CDR3 residues: CASSSGTGRGYTF. For the CDR3, the DNA is TGTGCCAGCAGCTCAGGGACAGGGCGAGGCTACACCTTC.

The V gene is TRBV6-5, the J gene TRBJ1-2, with D unresolved. Germline loops: CDR1 MNHEY, CDR2 SVGAGI. The CDR3 totals 12 residues. The V end lost 10 bases, the J end lost 2 bases, and 11 bases lay between the germline ends. CDR3: CATREKNYGYTF. The CDR3 bases are TGTGCCACCCGGGAGAAGAACTATGGCTACACCTTC.

Only one count was recorded for this clone. The rearrangement uses TRBV4-2 and TRBJ2-1, with 14 bases identical to TRBD2. Trimming cost V 1 base and J 6 bases; bases outside gene matches: 8. CDR3 length: 18 residues. The germline V gene encodes CDR1 LGHNA and CDR2 YNFKEQ. This CDR3 reads CASSQGPGTSGSRNEQFF. In DNA, the CDR3 is TGTGCCAGCAGCCAAGGCCCGGGGACTAGCGGGAGTCGCAATGAGCAGTTCTTC.

This chain joins TRBV5-1 and TRBJ1-1; 7 bases match TRBD1. Germline CDR1 SGHRS, CDR2 YFSETQ. V shed 7 bases and J 1 base; nucleotides not matched to a gene: 4. CDR3 length: 13 amino acids. CDR3 sequence: CASLGQTNTEAFF. The CDR3 bases are TGCGCCAGCCTGGGACAGACGAACACTGAAGCTTTCTTT. The full variable domain, with the rest looked up from reference TRBV5-1 and TRBJ1-1, is KAGVTQTPRYLIKTRGQQVTLSCSPISGHRSVSWYQQTPGQGLQFLFEYFSETQRNKGNFPGRFSGRQFSNSRSEMNVSTLELGDSALYLCASLGQTNTEAFFGQGTRLTVV.

This rearrangement joins TRBV5-1 to TRBJ2-3; 14 bases are shared with TRBD2. The CDR3 has 16 residues. V lost 7 bases, J lost 4 bases, and 8 bases stayed unmatched. Germline V CDR1 and CDR2: SGHRS, YFSETQ. As DNA, the CDR3 is TGCGCCAGCCGCCGGGGACTAGCGGGAGTGTCAGATACGCAGTATTTT. It is translated as CASRRGLAGVSDTQYF.

This clone was seen only once. The chain combines TRBV7-2 with TRBJ2-3; 8 positions agree with TRBD2. The CDR3 has 14 residues. V gave up 5 bases and J gave up 6 bases; unmatched junction bases: 7. The germline V gene has CDR1 SGHTA and CDR2 FQGNSA. The CDR3, as DNA: TGTGCCAGCAGCGGTAGCGGGGCCCGGGATACGCAGTATTTT. Translation gives CASSGSGARDTQYF.

The gene calls are TRBV4-2 and TRBJ1-5, with D unresolved. The CDR3 has 14 residues. The V gene lost 6 bases and the J gene lost 2 bases, with 11 bases spanning the gap. The germline gives CDR1 LGHNA, CDR2 YNFKEQ. For the CDR3, the DNA is TGTGCCAGCAGATCCGGGTTTGGCAATCAGCCCCAGCATTTT. The encoded protein is CASRSGFGNQPQHF.

The chain joins TRBV5-8 to TRBJ1-5, with D uncertain. V gave up 4 bases and J gave up 4 bases, with 9 bases separating them. The CDR3 has 13 residues. Germline V gene data show CDR1 as SGHTS and CDR2 as YDEGEE. The CDR3: CASSRGWNQPQHF. The CDR3 nucleotides read TGTGCCAGCAGCCGGGGTTGGAATCAGCCCCAGCATTTT.

The chain combines TRBV10-3 with TRBJ2-7, with 7 bases that match TRBD1. J gave up 3 bases and V 3 bases, and 5 bases lay outside the gene matches. This CDR3 contains 14 residues. Germline CDR1 and CDR2: ENHRY and SYGVKD. CDR3: CAISEQGTDYEQYF. CDR3 in DNA: TGTGCCATCAGTGAACAGGGGACAGACTACGAGCAGTACTTC.